These T cell receptor beta chains were read from a single sample in a study of metastatic and nonmetastatic thyroid tumors. TCRdb called clones again from the PCR reads with MiXCR. This table has around 13,000 clones, around 35% appearing once. Sequencing was done on a sample of tumor tissue. The receptors here all came from a male donor with papillary thyroid cancer or a benign thyroid nodule (not recorded which). Some clones in this sample may be carry-over from other donors' samples. CDR3s include the opening cysteine and the closing phenylalanine or tryptophan. The D gene is left open where the match is weak. Size tells how often a clone was seen (once, few, many) or the class of an expanded clone, and some rows leave it out.

TRBV28	TRBJ2-1	-	-	TGTGCCAGCGGGGAAAGACAGAGCTCCTACAATGAGCAGTTCTTC	CASGERQSSYNEQFF
TRBV5-1	TRBJ1-4	-	TRBD1	TGCGCCAGCAGCCGAATGGCAGGGGGGGAGCAAGAAAAACTGTTTTTT	CASSRMAGGEQEKLFF
TRBV20-1	TRBJ2-7	-	TRBD2	TGCAGTGCTAGAGATATCCGTTCAGCGGGAGTCCAAGCGCAGTACTTC	CSARDIRSAGVQAQYF
TRBV10-2	TRBJ2-7	medium-sized	TRBD1	TGCGCCAGCAGTGAATTTGGGGCGGGACAGGGGGCTTACGAGCAGTACTTC	CASSEFGAGQGAYEQYF
TRBV6-1	TRBJ1-6	many	-	TGTGCCAGCGGTGTGGAGACGGTCGGGAGTTCACCCCTCCACTTT	CASGVETVGSSPLHF
TRBV18	TRBJ2-2	once	TRBD2	TGTGCCAGCTCGCCAAATAGCGGGGGGAGCATCGGGGAGCTGTTTTTT	CASSPNSGGSIGELFF
TRBV27	TRBJ2-7	-	-	TGTGCCAGCAGTTTCATGTCAGGAACCTACGAGCAGTACTTC	CASSFMSGTYEQYF
TRBV6-1	TRBJ2-3	-	-	TGTGCCAGCACCCTTGGGGATACGCAGTATTTT	CASTLGDTQYF
TRBV12-3/TRBV12-4	TRBJ1-1	few	TRBD1	TGTGCCAGCAGTTGGAGACAGGGCAGATACACTGAAGCTTTCTTT	CASSWRQGRYTEAFF
TRBV4-1	TRBJ2-7	medium-sized	TRBD1	TGCGCCAGCAGCCAAGACAGGGGGACAGGCACTCGGGAGCAGTACTTC	CASSQDRGTGTREQYF
TRBV7-2	TRBJ1-1	-	TRBD1	TGTGCCAGCAGCAACAGGGGGCTGGACACTGAAGCTTTCTTT	CASSNRGLDTEAFF
TRBV9	TRBJ2-3	many	-	TGTGCCAGCAGCGCCCCCCACACCGCTAGCACAGATACGCAGTATTTT	CASSAPHTASTDTQYF
TRBV6-4	TRBJ2-2	-	TRBD2	TGTGCCAGCAGTCTAGCGGGAGGAGACGCCGGGGAGCTGTTTTTT	CASSLAGGDAGELFF
TRBV2	TRBJ1-1	-	-	TGTGCCAGCACCGTATTGGGGAACACTGAAGCTTTCTTT	CASTVLGNTEAFF
TRBV14	TRBJ1-2	-	-	TGTGCCAGCAGCCAAATATCGTCGGGGATCGAGGGCTACACCTTC	CASSQISSGIEGYTF
TRBV6-1	TRBJ1-6	-	TRBD1	TGTGCCAGCAGCCTGACAGGGGAAAATTCACCCCTCCACTTT	CASSLTGENSPLHF
TRBV6-1	TRBJ2-7	few	-	TGTGCCAGCAGGGTGACAGTTATCGGGGGCCTCTCCTACGAGCAGTACTTC	CASRVTVIGGLSYEQYF
TRBV7-9	TRBJ2-7	-	-	TGTGCCAGCAGCTTAACAGGGACGAATTACGAGCAGTACTTC	CASSLTGTNYEQYF
TRBV20-1	TRBJ2-1	-	-	TGCAGTGCTCCAGGGGGAGCGGAGGGGCCAACATTGGATGAGCAGTTCTTC	CSAPGGAEGPTLDEQFF
TRBV11-2	TRBJ2-1	-	-	TGTGCCAGCAGCCCCAGGGGTGGACCCTACAATGAGCAGTTCTTC	CASSPRGGPYNEQFF
TRBV28	TRBJ1-4	few	-	TGTGCCAGCACCTCCGCCGACACAACTAATGAAAAACTGTTTTTT	CASTSADTTNEKLFF
TRBV6-1	TRBJ2-1	few	TRBD2	TGTGCCACCCCCGCCCGGGGGGGGGCCTACAATGAGCAGTTCTTC	CATPARGGAYNEQFF